This entry features one TCR beta chain sequence. Its recognized antigen is unknown. The record has no base qualities; no much larger clone is one base away. The data derive from a study of graft-versus-host responses after intestinal transplantation (dated by TCRdb to about 2021). Regarding the complete study: Recipients received multivisceral, liver-intestinal, or isolated intestinal transplants. Every recipient was given anti-thymocyte globulin induction, then maintenance tacrolimus and steroids for approximately 3 years. After intestinal transplantation, graft-versus-host and host-versus-graft alloreactive T cell clones were followed in the graft, circulation and bone marrow using bulk TCR-beta CDR3 sequencing. To identify alloreactive clones, pre-transplant mixed lymphocyte reaction products were sequenced and compared with unstimulated pre-transplant donor and recipient T cells. The cohort enrolled under 25 intestinal transplant recipients including one retransplant, and a few patients lacking pretransplant specimens were excluded. Donor T cell macrochimerism was defined as a peak of at least 4% donor T cells among recipient peripheral blood mononuclear cells. Instead of going to the commercial service, samples from a few later patients were sequenced in-house on an Illumina MiSeq and processed with MiXCR.

V loses 0 bases at its end and J loses 2 bases; junction bases beyond the gene matches: 3. The cysteine opens and the phenylalanine closes a CDR3 of 16 amino acids. The retained sequence is limited to the CDR3, 48 bases, with the frame set at the first base. CDR1 and CDR2, looked up from the germline V gene, are SGHRS and YFSETQ. The investigation overall reported the following: GvH clones turned up in recipient bone marrow, with some appearing earlier in ileal mucosa or blood, a pattern consistent with an intestinal mucosal origin. Patients with donor T cell macrochimerism had high GvH to HvG T cell clonal ratios in their allografts. The conclusions were limited by the relatively low number and heterogeneity of the intestinal transplant patients. Early after transplant, declines in HvG clones were associated with peak levels of circulating GvH clones.

The library came from the immunoSEQ multiplex PCR assay. For most patients, high-throughput TCR-beta CDR3 sequencing of genomic DNA was performed by Adaptive Biotechnologies. In the source study's methods: TCR sequencing data for more than 15 patients were retrieved from Adaptive's ImmunoSEQ software; a few other patients were processed with MiXCR and VDJtools. CDR3 nucleotide sequences shared between donor and recipient were removed because the origin of such sequences could not be assigned. To be classed as alloreactive, a clone needed at least 2-fold expansion over unstimulated cells and a minimum CFSE-low frequency of 0.002% (template counts) or 0.001% (read counts). A clone was considered mappable if detected in the sequenced pre-transplant spleen, lymph node, or MLR CFSE-low populations of the donor or recipient. Cumulative frequency of alloreactive clones was calculated as a percentage of all sequences weighted by copy number. TCRdb retrieved this table from immuneACCESS and kept in-frame rearrangements only. Not all clones are present; in checked studies, unresolved V genes account for under half, and no reason is known for the remainder. The DNA was the basis for D and trimming; V, J and clone size are from that table. The sample yields roughly 60,000 clones; under 95% were counted once. 2.7% of the sample is taken by the ten largest.

In the first month after transplant, blood samples were collected up to 4 times, and after that at least monthly when available. This clonotype was sampled from a human patient who received an intestinal transplant, so some T cells may come from the graft donor. Material: PBMCs, obtained about 120 days after intestinal transplantation. The chain was built from TRBV5-1 and TRBJ2-1; the central 9 bases match TRBD2. The nucleotide sequence is given as TGCGCCAGCAGCTTGGGCCTAGCGGGGACCTACAATGAGCAGTTCTTC. Translated, this gives CASSLGLAGTYNEQFF. The reference TRBV5-1 and TRBJ2-1 proteins fill in what lies around the CDR3, so the full variable domain reads KAGVTQTPRYLIKTRGQQVTLSCSPISGHRSVSWYQQTPGQGLQFLFEYFSETQRNKGNFPGRFSGRQFSNSRSEMNVSTLELGDSALYLCASSLGLAGTYNEQFFGPGTRLTVL.